This is a list of T cell receptor beta chains from one sample in a study of OX40 agonist ivuxolimab in advanced cancers. Produced via immunoSEQ multiplex PCR; TCRdb's table is partial and in-frame only. The sample carries 25,000 to 30,000 clones, around nine tenths recorded once. Material: CD4+ or CD8+ T cells sorted from blood, obtained in a trial of the OX40 agonist ivuxolimab. The receptors were sampled from an adult with an advanced solid tumor such as melanoma, head and neck, liver or kidney cancer. Both conserved end residues are part of each CDR3. Fields, in order: V gene, D gene, clone size, J gene, CDR3 protein, CDR3 DNA. D genes are given only for firm matches. Clone size is stated in some rows and not others, as once, few, many or a class when expanded.

v_call: TRBV5-1
d_call: NA
clone_size: NA
j_call: TRBJ1-1
cdr3_aa: CASSPGWGENTEAFF
cdr3_nt: TGCGCCAGCAGCCCCGGCTGGGGGGAGAACACTGAAGCTTTCTTT

v_call: TRBV5-1
d_call: TRBD2
clone_size: NA
j_call: TRBJ2-5
cdr3_aa: CASSPGTSGSPLRMETQYF
cdr3_nt: TGCGCCAGCAGCCCGGGGACTAGCGGGTCCCCCCTTCGAATGGAGACCCAGTACTTC

v_call: TRBV21-1
d_call: NA
clone_size: NA
j_call: TRBJ1-1
cdr3_aa: CASSFRGGSTEAFF
cdr3_nt: TGTGCCAGCAGCTTCAGGGGAGGGAGCACTGAAGCTTTCTTT

v_call: TRBV11-3
d_call: NA
clone_size: NA
j_call: TRBJ2-1
cdr3_aa: CASSGGLAPPYNEQFF
cdr3_nt: TGTGCCAGCAGCGGCGGATTAGCCCCCCCCTACAATGAGCAGTTCTTC

v_call: TRBV7-9
d_call: NA
clone_size: NA
j_call: TRBJ2-1
cdr3_aa: CASSFTLGANEQFF
cdr3_nt: TGTGCCAGCAGCTTTACGTTAGGGGCCAATGAGCAGTTCTTC

v_call: TRBV7-6
d_call: TRBD1
clone_size: NA
j_call: TRBJ1-1
cdr3_aa: CASSPASTSGGAFF
cdr3_nt: TGTGCCAGCAGCCCTGCGAGCACATCAGGGGGGGCTTTCTTT

v_call: TRBV7-6
d_call: NA
clone_size: once
j_call: TRBJ2-7
cdr3_aa: CASSLVWGGDEQYF
cdr3_nt: TGTGCCAGCAGCTTAGTTTGGGGTGGCGACGAGCAGTACTTC

v_call: TRBV27
d_call: TRBD2
clone_size: NA
j_call: TRBJ2-1
cdr3_aa: CASTQRDEQFF
cdr3_nt: TGTGCCAGCACCCAGCGGGACGAGCAGTTCTTC

v_call: TRBV28
d_call: NA
clone_size: medium-sized
j_call: TRBJ1-5
cdr3_aa: CASSFLAQPQHF
cdr3_nt: TGTGCCAGCAGCTTTTTGGCGCAGCCCCAGCATTTT

v_call: TRBV7-2
d_call: NA
clone_size: NA
j_call: TRBJ2-1
cdr3_aa: CASSLSRIEQFF
cdr3_nt: TGTGCCAGCAGCTTATCACGAATTGAGCAGTTCTTC

v_call: TRBV7-6
d_call: NA
clone_size: NA
j_call: TRBJ2-1
cdr3_aa: CASSYYDNEQFF
cdr3_nt: TGTGCCAGCAGTTATTATGACAATGAGCAGTTCTTC

v_call: TRBV7-9
d_call: NA
clone_size: NA
j_call: TRBJ1-5
cdr3_aa: CASSLDGKGDQPQHF
cdr3_nt: TGTGCCAGCAGCTTAGACGGGAAAGGCGATCAGCCCCAGCATTTT

v_call: TRBV7-9
d_call: NA
clone_size: NA
j_call: TRBJ2-2
cdr3_aa: CASSLTTGYTGELFF
cdr3_nt: TGTGCCAGCAGCTTAACCACAGGGTACACCGGGGAGCTGTTTTTT

v_call: TRBV29-1
d_call: TRBD2
clone_size: NA
j_call: TRBJ2-7
cdr3_aa: CSVAVIQASGTSGSYEQYF
cdr3_nt: TGCAGCGTTGCAGTTATTCAGGCGTCCGGGACTAGCGGCTCCTACGAGCAGTACTTC

v_call: TRBV19
d_call: NA
clone_size: NA
j_call: TRBJ2-1
cdr3_aa: CASSVGTPTYNEQFF
cdr3_nt: TGTGCCAGTAGTGTCGGGACGCCCACCTACAATGAGCAGTTCTTC

v_call: TRBV7-9
d_call: TRBD2
clone_size: NA
j_call: TRBJ2-1
cdr3_aa: CASSLGLAEGNEQFF
cdr3_nt: TGTGCCAGCAGCTTAGGGCTAGCGGAGGGGAATGAGCAGTTCTTC

v_call: TRBV19
d_call: NA
clone_size: NA
j_call: TRBJ2-7
cdr3_aa: CASSNRGPNEQYF
cdr3_nt: TGTGCCAGTAGTAACCGGGGACCAAACGAGCAGTACTTC

v_call: TRBV7-9
d_call: NA
clone_size: NA
j_call: TRBJ1-1
cdr3_aa: CASRFTGTAEAFF
cdr3_nt: TGTGCCAGCAGGTTCACAGGGACTGCTGAAGCTTTCTTT

v_call: TRBV28
d_call: NA
clone_size: NA
j_call: TRBJ1-5
cdr3_aa: CASSSWESNQPQHF
cdr3_nt: TGTGCCAGCAGTTCCTGGGAGAGCAATCAGCCCCAGCATTTT

v_call: TRBV30
d_call: NA
clone_size: medium-sized
j_call: TRBJ1-1
cdr3_aa: CAWVMNTEAFF
cdr3_nt: TGTGCCTGGGTAATGAACACTGAAGCTTTCTTT

v_call: TRBV11-2
d_call: NA
clone_size: NA
j_call: TRBJ1-2
cdr3_aa: CASSNSIRGVEANYGYTF
cdr3_nt: TGTGCCAGCAGTAATAGTATTAGGGGTGTTGAGGCTAACTATGGCTACACCTTC

v_call: TRBV6-6
d_call: TRBD1
clone_size: NA
j_call: TRBJ1-1
cdr3_aa: CASSPGTGRNTEAFF
cdr3_nt: TGTGCCAGCAGTCCCGGGACAGGGCGGAACACTGAAGCTTTCTTT

v_call: TRBV9
d_call: TRBD1
clone_size: NA
j_call: TRBJ1-2
cdr3_aa: CASSQGTYGYTF
cdr3_nt: TGTGCCAGCTCACAGGGGACGTATGGCTACACCTTC

v_call: TRBV6-1
d_call: NA
clone_size: NA
j_call: TRBJ1-5
cdr3_aa: CASPNSNQPQHF
cdr3_nt: TGTGCCAGCCCTAATAGCAATCAGCCCCAGCATTTT

v_call: TRBV28
d_call: TRBD1
clone_size: NA
j_call: TRBJ1-2
cdr3_aa: CASREGTANYGYTF
cdr3_nt: TGTGCCAGCAGGGAAGGGACAGCTAACTATGGCTACACCTTC

v_call: TRBV6-1
d_call: TRBD1
clone_size: NA
j_call: TRBJ2-5
cdr3_aa: CASSGRDRVVGETQYF
cdr3_nt: TGTGCCAGCAGTGGAAGGGACAGGGTAGTCGGAGAGACCCAGTACTTC

v_call: TRBV4-1
d_call: TRBD1
clone_size: once
j_call: TRBJ2-5
cdr3_aa: CASSQVPGGGETQYF
cdr3_nt: TGCGCCAGCAGCCAAGTTCCAGGGGGCGGTGAGACCCAGTACTTC

v_call: TRBV19
d_call: NA
clone_size: NA
j_call: TRBJ2-1
cdr3_aa: CASSIGWNEQFF
cdr3_nt: TGTGCCAGTAGTATAGGATGGAATGAGCAGTTCTTC

v_call: TRBV28
d_call: NA
clone_size: few
j_call: TRBJ1-5
cdr3_aa: CASSLRRSNQPQHF
cdr3_nt: TGTGCCAGCAGTTTACGGAGGAGCAATCAGCCCCAGCATTTT

v_call: TRBV19
d_call: NA
clone_size: NA
j_call: TRBJ1-2
cdr3_aa: CASSIDRATSYGYTF
cdr3_nt: TGTGCCAGTAGTATAGATAGGGCAACCTCCTATGGCTACACCTTC

v_call: TRBV13
d_call: NA
clone_size: NA
j_call: TRBJ2-1
cdr3_aa: CASSHTPGGNYNGQFF
cdr3_nt: TGTGCCAGCAGTCATACCCCAGGGGGGAACTACAATGGGCAGTTCTTC

v_call: TRBV11-1
d_call: NA
clone_size: NA
j_call: TRBJ2-2
cdr3_aa: CASSSGLSTTGELFF
cdr3_nt: TGTGCCAGCAGCTCCGGCCTTTCCACCACCGGGGAGCTGTTTTTT

v_call: TRBV28
d_call: TRBD1
clone_size: NA
j_call: TRBJ1-2
cdr3_aa: CATETDRTRLYGYTF
cdr3_nt: TGTGCCACCGAGACGGACAGGACGCGCCTCTATGGCTACACCTTC

v_call: TRBV4-1
d_call: NA
clone_size: NA
j_call: TRBJ2-7
cdr3_aa: CASSQVEGTVEQYF
cdr3_nt: TGCGCCAGCAGCCAAGTCGAAGGTACCGTCGAGCAGTACTTC

v_call: TRBV2
d_call: TRBD2
clone_size: NA
j_call: TRBJ2-4
cdr3_aa: CASVAGEGKNIQYF
cdr3_nt: TGTGCCAGCGTAGCGGGAGAGGGCAAAAACATTCAGTACTTC

v_call: TRBV9
d_call: TRBD1
clone_size: NA
j_call: TRBJ2-3
cdr3_aa: CASSVETGRNTQYF
cdr3_nt: TGTGCCAGCAGCGTAGAGACAGGGAGAAATACGCAGTATTTT

v_call: TRBV6-4
d_call: TRBD2
clone_size: few
j_call: TRBJ2-1
cdr3_aa: CASSVLAGEGYEQFF
cdr3_nt: TGTGCCAGCAGTGTACTAGCGGGAGAAGGGTATGAGCAGTTCTTC

v_call: TRBV29-1
d_call: TRBD1
clone_size: NA
j_call: TRBJ2-1
cdr3_aa: CSVEGTGGTFSYNEQFF
cdr3_nt: TGCAGCGTTGAGGGGACAGGGGGGACATTTTCCTACAATGAGCAGTTCTTC

v_call: TRBV7-6
d_call: NA
clone_size: NA
j_call: TRBJ2-2
cdr3_aa: CASSLDRQNTGELFF
cdr3_nt: TGTGCCAGCAGCTTAGATAGGCAGAACACCGGGGAGCTGTTTTTT

v_call: TRBV27
d_call: NA
clone_size: NA
j_call: TRBJ2-7
cdr3_aa: CASSRTGLTSYEQYF
cdr3_nt: TGTGCCAGTTCGAGGACGGGACTCACTTCCTACGAGCAGTACTTC

v_call: TRBV9
d_call: NA
clone_size: NA
j_call: TRBJ1-5
cdr3_aa: CASSAGPQDQPQHF
cdr3_nt: TGTGCCAGCAGCGCCGGGCCTCAAGATCAGCCCCAGCATTTT

v_call: TRBV5-4
d_call: NA
clone_size: NA
j_call: TRBJ1-2
cdr3_aa: CASSSRTENYGYTF
cdr3_nt: TGTGCCAGCAGCTCGAGGACAGAAAACTATGGCTACACCTTC

v_call: TRBV10-1
d_call: NA
clone_size: NA
j_call: TRBJ1-3
cdr3_aa: CASSDYGTGPGNTIYF
cdr3_nt: TGCGCCAGCAGTGATTATGGAACAGGGCCAGGAAACACCATATATTTT

v_call: TRBV7-9
d_call: NA
clone_size: NA
j_call: TRBJ1-4
cdr3_aa: CASSPNSPRLTNEKLFF
cdr3_nt: TGTGCCAGCAGCCCCAACTCTCCCAGGTTAACTAATGAAAAACTGTTTTTT

v_call: TRBV7-6
d_call: NA
clone_size: NA
j_call: TRBJ2-7
cdr3_aa: CASSPLEGSSYEQYF
cdr3_nt: TGTGCCAGCAGCCCCCTCGAGGGGAGCTCCTACGAGCAGTACTTC

v_call: TRBV7-7
d_call: NA
clone_size: once
j_call: TRBJ2-5
cdr3_aa: CASSFEGTQETQYF
cdr3_nt: TGTGCCAGCAGCTTCGAGGGGACCCAAGAGACCCAGTACTTC

v_call: TRBV5-4
d_call: TRBD2
clone_size: NA
j_call: TRBJ2-3
cdr3_aa: CASSLLREGPTDTQYF
cdr3_nt: TGTGCCAGCAGCTTGTTGCGGGAGGGCCCCACAGATACGCAGTATTTT

v_call: TRBV19
d_call: TRBD1
clone_size: NA
j_call: TRBJ2-7
cdr3_aa: CASSWDRANEQYF
cdr3_nt: TGTGCCAGTAGTTGGGACAGGGCGAACGAGCAGTACTTC

v_call: TRBV4-2
d_call: TRBD2
clone_size: few
j_call: TRBJ2-3
cdr3_aa: CASSSGGGSDTQYF
cdr3_nt: TGTGCCAGCAGCAGCGGGGGGGGCTCAGATACGCAGTATTTT

v_call: TRBV6-4
d_call: TRBD2
clone_size: few
j_call: TRBJ2-3
cdr3_aa: CASSDSTSGGADTQYF
cdr3_nt: TGTGCCAGCAGTGACTCGACTAGCGGGGGGGCAGATACGCAGTATTTT

v_call: TRBV7-9
d_call: NA
clone_size: few
j_call: TRBJ2-5
cdr3_aa: CASSPPPGVQETQYF
cdr3_nt: TGTGCCAGCAGCCCTCCCCCGGGGGTACAAGAGACCCAGTACTTC

v_call: TRBV4-2
d_call: TRBD1
clone_size: NA
j_call: TRBJ2-7
cdr3_aa: CASSLRGQGDEQYF
cdr3_nt: TGTGCCAGCAGCCTCCGCGGACAGGGAGACGAGCAGTACTTC

v_call: TRBV28
d_call: NA
clone_size: NA
j_call: TRBJ1-6
cdr3_aa: CASSSLPGQYNSPLHF
cdr3_nt: TGTGCCAGCAGTTCACTCCCGGGGCAATATAATTCACCCCTCCACTTT

v_call: TRBV11-2
d_call: NA
clone_size: NA
j_call: TRBJ2-2
cdr3_aa: CASSPGWNTGELFF
cdr3_nt: TGTGCCAGCAGCCCCGGATGGAACACCGGGGAGCTGTTTTTT